The rows below give T cell receptor beta chains drawn from one sample of a study of blood T cell repertoires in COVID-19. The data were produced by immunoSEQ multiplex PCR, yet TCRdb's version contains in-frame clones alone and is incomplete. The table includes approximately 29,000 clones, approximately 79% detected once. Sequenced material: peripheral blood. These TCRs come from a boy aged 2 to 10 with active or convalescent COVID-19. Each CDR3 is given with its conserved first and last residue. D genes are given only for firm matches. Rows may omit the clone size; those that give it use once, few, many or a size class.

. | . | TRBJ2-2 | TRBV7-2 | CASSLGQVPGELFF | TGTGCCAGCAGCTTAGGTCAGGTACCCGGGGAGCTGTTTTTT
. | TRBD1 | TRBJ1-1 | TRBV27 | CASSPWTGGKGNEAFF | TGTGCCAGCAGTCCCTGGACAGGGGGCAAAGGTAATGAAGCTTTCTTT
. | . | TRBJ2-1 | TRBV25-1 | CASSGAIDEQFF | TGTGCCAGCAGTGGGGCTATCGATGAGCAGTTCTTC
. | TRBD1 | TRBJ1-2 | TRBV6-5 | CASRNRGYGYTF | TGTGCCAGCAGAAACAGGGGTTATGGCTACACCTTC
. | TRBD1 | TRBJ2-3 | TRBV6-4 | CASRGTVTDTQYF | TGTGCCAGCAGGGGGACAGTCACAGATACGCAGTATTTT
. | . | TRBJ2-2 | TRBV6-5 | CASSDQTHTGELFF | TGTGCCAGCAGCGATCAGACTCACACCGGGGAGCTGTTTTTT
. | TRBD2 | TRBJ2-1 | TRBV9 | CASSVEAGLGYNEQFF | TGTGCCAGCAGCGTAGAGGCAGGACTAGGGTACAATGAGCAGTTCTTC
. | . | TRBJ2-4 | TRBV29-1 | CSVVDNKNIQYF | TGCAGCGTTGTGGACAATAAAAACATTCAGTACTTC
. | . | TRBJ2-6 | TRBV11-2 | CASSLTGGGANVLTF | TGTGCCAGCAGCTTAACGGGCGGGGGGGCCAACGTCCTGACTTTC
. | . | TRBJ1-4 | TRBV4-1 | CASTELTGLNEKLFF | TGCGCCAGCACCGAACTTACAGGGCTTAATGAAAAACTGTTTTTT
. | . | TRBJ1-2 | TRBV6-6 | CASSYSWGTRDYGYTF | TGTGCCAGCAGTTACTCGTGGGGGACTCGGGACTATGGCTACACCTTC
. | TRBD1 | TRBJ1-1 | TRBV6-5 | CASLVDRGKAFF | TGTGCCAGCCTCGTCGACAGGGGCAAAGCTTTCTTT
. | . | TRBJ1-5 | TRBV7-6 | CASSLVAGLQPQHF | TGTGCCAGCAGCTTAGTAGCGGGGCTTCAGCCCCAGCATTTT
. | TRBD2 | TRBJ2-1 | TRBV7-2 | CASSLDSGGAAEQFF | TGTGCCAGCAGCTTAGATTCGGGGGGGGCGGCTGAGCAGTTCTTC
. | . | TRBJ1-5 | TRBV18 | CASSPGERVNQPQHF | TGTGCCAGCTCACCGGGGGAGCGGGTCAATCAGCCCCAGCATTTT
few | . | TRBJ2-1 | TRBV30 | CAWSVRGEQFF | TGTGCCTGGAGTGTTCGGGGGGAGCAGTTCTTC
. | TRBD2 | TRBJ2-3 | TRBV6-5 | CASRASGYSTDTQYF | TGTGCCAGCAGGGCTAGCGGCTATAGCACAGATACGCAGTATTTT
. | . | TRBJ2-1 | TRBV6-6 | CASSYTVASYNEQFF | TGTGCCAGCAGTTACACGGTAGCTTCCTACAATGAGCAGTTCTTC
few | . | TRBJ1-1 | TRBV10-3 | CAIRGNTEAFF | TGTGCCATAAGGGGGAACACTGAAGCTTTCTTT
. | TRBD2 | TRBJ2-7 | TRBV29-1 | CSALPGTSDYEQYF | TGCAGCGCCCTGCCCGGGACTAGCGACTACGAGCAGTACTTC
. | . | TRBJ1-2 | TRBV9 | CASSDPGSPSGYTF | TGTGCCAGCAGCGACCCAGGGTCTCCTAGTGGCTACACCTTC
. | TRBD1 | TRBJ1-6 | TRBV28 | CASSLPNSGQGYSPLHF | TGTGCCAGCAGTTTACCAAACTCGGGACAGGGCTACTCACCCCTCCACTTT
. | . | TRBJ2-3 | TRBV5-1 | CASSFGTVKDTQYF | TGCGCCAGCAGCTTCGGGACTGTCAAAGATACGCAGTATTTT
few | . | TRBJ2-2 | TRBV6-6 | CASSYLSEGAGELFF | TGTGCCAGCAGTTACCTTAGCGAGGGGGCCGGGGAGCTGTTTTTT
. | . | TRBJ1-5 | TRBV5-4 | CASSLYDGRVFHQPQHF | TGTGCCAGCAGCCTATACGACGGCCGGGTCTTTCATCAGCCCCAGCATTTT
. | . | TRBJ2-4 | TRBV7-2 | CASSLTAGVINIQYF | TGTGCCAGCAGCTTAACGGCAGGGGTCATAAACATTCAGTACTTC
. | TRBD1 | TRBJ1-2 | TRBV19 | CASSMGTGGSNYGYTF | TGTGCCAGTAGTATGGGGACAGGGGGCTCTAACTATGGCTACACCTTC
few | TRBD1 | TRBJ1-5 | TRBV5-1 | CASSLGQGGNQPQHF | TGCGCCAGCAGCCTGGGACAGGGAGGCAATCAGCCCCAGCATTTT
. | TRBD1 | TRBJ1-2 | TRBV6-1 | CASSDPGQGDGYTF | TGTGCCAGCAGTGACCCCGGACAGGGTGATGGCTACACCTTC
few | TRBD1 | TRBJ1-2 | TRBV15 | CATSDRVGGYTF | TGTGCCACCAGCGACAGGGTAGGTGGCTACACCTTC
. | TRBD2 | TRBJ2-1 | TRBV19 | CASSIPGLETNEQFF | TGTGCCAGTAGTATTCCGGGACTAGAGACCAATGAGCAGTTCTTC
. | . | TRBJ2-3 | TRBV3-1/TRBV3-2 | CASSSRRIQADTQYF | TGTGCCAGCAGCTCGAGACGGATTCAGGCAGATACGCAGTATTTT
. | . | TRBJ2-7 | TRBV12-3/TRBV12-4 | CASSFGGLEQYF | TGTGCCAGCAGTTTCGGAGGGCTCGAGCAGTACTTC
few | . | TRBJ2-2 | TRBV19 | CASSITLRAGELFF | TGTGCCAGTAGTATAACACTCCGGGCCGGGGAGCTGTTTTTT
. | TRBD1 | TRBJ2-7 | TRBV5-1 | CASRPPTGAEQYF | TGCGCCAGCAGACCGCCGACAGGGGCCGAGCAGTACTTC